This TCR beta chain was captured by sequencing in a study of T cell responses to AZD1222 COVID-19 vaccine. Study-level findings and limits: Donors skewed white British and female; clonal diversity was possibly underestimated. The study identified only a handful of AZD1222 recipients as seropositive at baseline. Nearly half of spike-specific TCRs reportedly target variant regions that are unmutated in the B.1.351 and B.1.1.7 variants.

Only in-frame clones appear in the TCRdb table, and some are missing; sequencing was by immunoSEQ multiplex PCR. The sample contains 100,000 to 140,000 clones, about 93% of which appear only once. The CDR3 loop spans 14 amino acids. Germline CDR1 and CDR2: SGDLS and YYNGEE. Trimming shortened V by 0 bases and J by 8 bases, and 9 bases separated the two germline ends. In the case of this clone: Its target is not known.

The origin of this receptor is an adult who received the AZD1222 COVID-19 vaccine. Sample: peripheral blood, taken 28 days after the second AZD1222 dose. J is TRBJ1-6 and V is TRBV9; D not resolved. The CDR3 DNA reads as TGTGCCAGCAGCGTAGTGGACGAAGATTCACCCCTCCACTTT. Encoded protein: CASSVVDEDSPLHF.